This TCR beta chain was sequenced for a study of shared clonotypes between healthy human individuals. Study-level points and caveats: Only a few donors were included, so the genetic and exposure-history diversity represented was limited.

The CDR3 is made up of 13 amino acids. Germline loops: CDR1 SGHAT, CDR2 FQNNGV. The germline V and J ends were trimmed by 5 bases and 13 bases, with 18 bases remaining between them. This clone appeared many times. No antigen is known for it. Assay runs were performed at deep level. Several immunoSEQ plates received, in even portions, the genomic DNA of each subset. Every unsorted PBMC PCR replicate was loaded with around 0.3 ug DNA, 25,000 to 30,000 T cell genomes. This table comes from immunoSEQ multiplex PCR, and its TCRdb copy is limited to in-frame clones, with some not included. The sample lists fewer than 600,000 clones, roughly four fifths occurring once.

V usage is TRBV11-2 and J usage is TRBJ2-1, with D possibly matching TRBD1 (6 bases). The origin of this receptor is a woman in her thirties or forties in good health. Some clones in this sample may be carry-over from other donors' samples. Source material: PBMCs. CDR3 DNA: TGTGCCAGCAGCCGCGACAGGTCGATAGTTCAGTTCTTC. It codes for CASSRDRSIVQFF.